This T cell receptor (beta chain) came from a study of identical twins. This clonotype was counted at least ten times. As yet, its antigen is unknown. TCRdb processed the 5' RACE reads anew with MiXCR; each CDR3 protein has one entry. The sample has some 710,000 distinct CDR3 sequences, roughly 6.2% seen once; the top ten hold approximately 1.6%. Germline assignment: CDR1 SGDLS and CDR2 YYNGEE. The ends were cut back, 3 bases at V and 8 bases at J, with 14 bases in the middle. The CDR3 loop spans 14 amino acids. Points from the study as a whole: Fewer insertions characterized abundant cord blood beta clonotypes, whereas memory repertoires showed none.

The rearrangement joins TRBV9 to TRBJ1-4; no clear D gene. This TCR came from a man aged 18-30 years in good health. Material: naive T cells sorted from blood. The CDR3 DNA is TGTGCCAGCAGCGCGGGAACTTATAGGGAAAAACTGTTTTTT. Its translation: CASSAGTYREKLFF.